The rows below give T cell receptor beta chains drawn from one sample of a study of cytomegalovirus exposure and HLA in healthy donors. Here immunoSEQ multiplex PCR was the method, and the copy in TCRdb shows in-frame clones only, minus some. The repertoire holds 130,000 or so clones, with around four fifths as singletons. Specimen: PBMCs. The receptors here all came from a man in his thirties or forties in good health and CMV-seronegative. Each CDR3 is given with its conserved first and last residue. D genes are given only for firm matches. A row's size may be missing; if present it is once, few, many or a size class.

16	.	TRBV5-6	TRBJ1-1	few	CASSSGLFFMNTEAFF	TGTGCCAGCAGCTCGGGTCTCTTCTTCATGAACACTGAAGCTTTCTTT
16	.	TRBV7-2	TRBJ1-6	few	CASSFQEHSYNSPLHF	TGTGCCAGCAGCTTCCAGGAACACTCCTATAATTCACCCCTCCACTTT
14	TRBD2	TRBV2	TRBJ2-7	.	CASLMRGTSYEQYF	TGTGCCAGCCTTATGCGGGGGACCTCCTACGAGCAGTACTTC
16	.	TRBV5-6	TRBJ1-4	.	CASSPYPEGPNEKLFF	TGTGCCAGCAGCCCCTACCCGGAGGGGCCTAATGAAAAACTGTTTTTT
13	.	TRBV6-5	TRBJ1-4	.	CASRIATNEKLFF	TGTGCCAGCAGGATAGCAACTAATGAAAAACTGTTTTTT
15	.	TRBV2	TRBJ2-1	.	CASTATDYSYNEQFF	TGTGCCAGCACTGCGACCGACTACTCCTACAATGAGCAGTTCTTC
12	TRBD1	TRBV29-1	TRBJ2-5	few	CSVRQGMETQYF	TGCAGCGTTAGACAGGGGATGGAGACCCAGTACTTC
14	.	TRBV5-1	TRBJ1-1	.	CASSSSGTNTEAFF	TGCGCCAGCAGCTCGTCAGGGACTAACACTGAAGCTTTCTTT
14	TRBD1	TRBV5-4	TRBJ2-5	.	CASSSYRGQETQYF	TGTGCCAGCAGCTCATACAGGGGGCAAGAGACCCAGTACTTC
19	.	TRBV4-2	TRBJ2-6	.	CASSQESLIRYSGANVLTF	TGTGCCAGCAGCCAAGAATCTCTAATACGGTACTCTGGGGCCAACGTCCTGACTTTC
18	.	TRBV18	TRBJ2-3	.	CASSHSDGFNRETDTQYF	TGTGCCAGCTCACACTCGGATGGGTTTAACAGGGAAACAGATACGCAGTATTTT
13	.	TRBV6-6	TRBJ1-4	.	CASSFDRGEKLFF	TGTGCCAGCAGTTTTGATCGGGGTGAAAAACTGTTTTTT
15	TRBD1	TRBV4-2	TRBJ1-2	once	CASSPRDRGIYGYTF	TGTGCCAGCAGCCCCCGGGACAGGGGAATCTATGGCTACACCTTC
13	.	TRBV5-6	TRBJ1-1	.	CASSFRRNTEAFF	TGTGCCAGCAGCTTTAGGAGGAACACTGAAGCTTTCTTT
15	TRBD1	TRBV10-3	TRBJ2-3	.	CAISESGTGIDTQYF	TGTGCCATCAGTGAGTCCGGGACAGGGATAGATACGCAGTATTTT
16	.	TRBV19	TRBJ2-1	.	CASSNLTIQGGDEQFF	TGTGCCAGTAGTAACCTAACCATCCAAGGAGGGGATGAGCAGTTCTTC
16	TRBD1	TRBV4-2	TRBJ1-1	.	CASSRISGGANTEAFF	TGTGCCAGCAGCCGGATATCAGGGGGCGCGAACACTGAAGCTTTCTTT
15	.	TRBV4-1	TRBJ2-3	once	CASSPVAMGPDTQYF	TGCGCCAGCAGCCCAGTAGCGATGGGTCCAGATACGCAGTATTTT
20	TRBD2	TRBV10-3	TRBJ2-1	.	CAILPDAGTSGFSSYNEQFF	TGTGCCATCTTACCAGACGCCGGGACTAGCGGTTTTAGCTCCTACAATGAGCAGTTCTTC
16	TRBD2	TRBV7-9	TRBJ2-7	.	CASRGGTSGGFYEQYF	TGTGCCAGCAGGGGCGGGACTAGCGGGGGCTTCTACGAGCAGTACTTC
13	.	TRBV2	TRBJ2-7	.	CASSGYVSYEQYF	TGTGCCAGCAGTGGCTACGTTTCCTACGAGCAGTACTTC
17	TRBD2	TRBV15	TRBJ2-5	once	CATSRPLGLAGGETQYF	TGTGCCACCAGCAGACCGCTAGGACTAGCGGGAGGGGAGACCCAGTACTTC
20	TRBD2	TRBV28	TRBJ2-1	.	CASPPSGLAGFLNSYNEQFF	TGTGCCAGCCCACCATCGGGACTAGCGGGCTTTCTCAACTCCTACAATGAGCAGTTCTTC
11	.	TRBV10-3	TRBJ2-1	.	CAISAHHEQFF	TGTGCCATCAGTGCCCATCATGAGCAGTTCTTC
16	TRBD2	TRBV7-9	TRBJ2-1	.	CASSLSPWEGLYEQFF	TGTGCCAGCAGCTTAAGCCCTTGGGAGGGCCTGTATGAGCAGTTCTTC
15	TRBD2	TRBV4-2	TRBJ2-7	few	CASSLRTSGTDEQYF	TGTGCCAGCAGCCTACGGACTAGCGGTACTGACGAGCAGTACTTC
16	TRBD1	TRBV5-1	TRBJ2-3	.	CASSWGQDWVLDTQYF	TGCGCCAGCAGCTGGGGACAGGATTGGGTTCTGGATACGCAGTATTTT
10	.	TRBV28	TRBJ2-7	.	CASSHYEQYF	TGTGCCAGCAGTCACTACGAGCAGTACTTC
15	.	TRBV4-1	TRBJ2-1	.	CASSQGFRDYNEQFF	TGCGCCAGCAGCCAAGGCTTCAGGGACTACAATGAGCAGTTCTTC
12	.	TRBV29-1	TRBJ2-7	.	CSVLPTGNEQYF	TGCAGCGTACTACCCACAGGGAACGAGCAGTACTTC
15	TRBD1	TRBV18	TRBJ1-1	once	CASSDRTGGGTEAFF	TGTGCCAGCTCAGACCGGACAGGGGGAGGCACTGAAGCTTTCTTT
15	.	TRBV14	TRBJ1-5	.	CASSQVEPGGPPQHF	TGTGCCAGCAGCCAAGTTGAGCCTGGAGGTCCGCCCCAGCATTTT
16	TRBD1	TRBV18	TRBJ1-3	.	CASSPMTGISGNTIYF	TGTGCCAGCTCACCAATGACAGGGATCTCTGGAAACACCATATATTTT
13	.	TRBV6-5	TRBJ1-3	few	CATSGGSGNTIYF	TGTGCCACCAGCGGCGGCTCTGGAAACACCATATATTTT
14	.	TRBV6-6	TRBJ1-5	.	CASSSGGEGQPQHF	TGTGCCAGCAGTTCCGGGGGTGAGGGACAGCCCCAGCATTTT
15	.	TRBV28	TRBJ2-7	.	CASHRLGTLTYEQYF	TGTGCCAGCCATCGTCTGGGGACTTTAACCTACGAGCAGTACTTC
16	.	TRBV4-3	TRBJ2-1	.	CASSQVWRGRNNEQFF	TGCGCCAGCAGCCAAGTGTGGAGGGGAAGAAACAATGAGCAGTTCTTC
15	.	TRBV7-2	TRBJ2-1	.	CASSLAAGGTGEQFF	TGTGCCAGCAGCTTAGCGGCGGGGGGGACAGGTGAGCAGTTCTTC
15	TRBD2	TRBV27	TRBJ2-1	.	CASSLAGLAGNEQFF	TGTGCCAGCAGTTTGGCCGGACTAGCGGGGAATGAGCAGTTCTTC
17	.	TRBV2	TRBJ1-2	.	CASSELGREGGNYGYTF	TGTGCCAGCAGTGAACTCGGCCGCGAGGGGGGGAACTATGGCTACACCTTC
14	.	TRBV28	TRBJ2-5	.	CASSPLTGQETQYF	TGTGCCAGCAGCCCATTGACAGGCCAAGAGACCCAGTACTTC
16	.	TRBV5-1	TRBJ1-1	.	CASSPRGGGRYTEAFF	TGCGCCAGCAGCCCCCGGGGCGGGGGGAGATACACTGAAGCTTTCTTT
13	TRBD1	TRBV6-5	TRBJ1-2	once	CASSYRTGTGYTF	TGTGCCAGCAGTTATCGGACAGGGACGGGCTACACCTTC
14	TRBD1	TRBV29-1	TRBJ2-7	.	CSVGTGANVGEQYF	TGCAGCGTTGGAACAGGGGCGAATGTGGGCGAGCAGTACTTC
14	.	TRBV5-1	TRBJ2-5	.	CASSLAGLKETQYF	TGCGCCAGCAGCTTGGCAGGCCTTAAAGAGACCCAGTACTTC
13	.	TRBV5-1	TRBJ2-1	.	CASSPRGYNEQFF	TGCGCCAGCAGTCCGAGGGGGTACAATGAGCAGTTCTTC
16	.	TRBV6-5	TRBJ1-2	.	CASSYSRQVPGSGYTF	TGTGCCAGCAGTTACTCGCGGCAAGTCCCGGGTTCTGGCTACACCTTC
14	.	TRBV7-2	TRBJ1-3	.	CASRWGGSGNTIYF	TGTGCCAGCAGGTGGGGGGGCTCTGGAAACACCATATATTTT